This T cell receptor beta chain was identified in a study of T cell responses to AZD1222 COVID-19 vaccine. About the research overall: Combined were second doses at about 4 or about 12 weeks.

Study findings and constraints: Elevations in Spike-specific TCR breadth and depth followed administration of two AZD1222 doses. It was only after the peak T cell response that any repertoires were sampled.

This CDR3 comprises 14 residues. Germline V gene data show CDR1 as MNHEY and CDR2 as SMNVEV (reference sequence). Trimming pared 4 bases from V and 0 bases from J, leaving 9 bases between. The protocol was immunoSEQ multiplex PCR, while the TCRdb copy is restricted to in-frame clones and leaves out a portion. The data contain roughly 66,000 clones, 84% of them singletons. With regard to this clone: The target antigen is unknown.

The clonotype comes from an adult in good health. The V and J genes are TRBV27 and TRBJ1-1, with D possibly matching TRBD1 (5 bases). Material: peripheral blood, obtained on day 0 of AZD1222 vaccination. The CDR3 loop is CASSSWGLNTEAFF. DNA for the CDR3: TGTGCCAGCAGTTCATGGGGACTGAACACTGAAGCTTTCTTT.